The 21 T cell receptor beta chains reported below all come from one sample, sequenced in a study of cytomegalovirus exposure and HLA in healthy donors. 60 Vbeta and 13 Jbeta primers were used in PCR. The table came from immunoSEQ multiplex PCR; TCRdb's copy has only in-frame clones and leaves some out. The table lists about 130,000 clones, more than 70% of them singletons. Material: PBMCs. The origin of the receptors is a woman aged 25-40 years in good health and CMV-seropositive.

The V gene is TRBV4-1, the J gene TRBJ2-7, with D possibly matching TRBD2 (5 bases). Germline values: CDR1 MGHRA, CDR2 YSYEKL. The CDR3 runs 16 residues. V was cut by 0 bases and J by 5 bases, with 17 bases left in between. CDR3 region: CASSQEVMRVPDEQYF. The CDR3 DNA sequence: TGCGCCAGCAGCCAAGAGGTGATGCGGGTTCCCGACGAGCAGTACTTC.

The chain links TRBV30 to TRBJ1-1; D might be TRBD1 (5 bases). The ends were cut back, 0 bases at V and 5 bases at J, with 10 bases in the middle. The CDR3 is 13 amino acids. Per germline, CDR1 GTSNPN and CDR2 SVGIG (reference sequence). In DNA form, the CDR3 reads TGTGCCTGGAGTGTGCTGGAGGGGACTGAAGCTTTCTTT. It yields the protein CAWSVLEGTEAFF.

This clone was seen only a few times. V is TRBV2 and J is TRBJ2-1; TRBD2 matches 9 bases. Germline V gene data show CDR1 as SNHLY and CDR2 as FYNNEI. The CDR3 spans 16 residues. V lost 6 bases, J lost 0 bases, and 6 bases stayed unmatched. CDR3 nucleotide sequence: TGTGCCAGCAGGCGACTAGCGGACGCCTCCTACAATGAGCAGTTCTTC. Its translation: CASRRLADASYNEQFF.

This chain uses TRBV20-1 with TRBJ1-3; D uncertain. The length of the CDR3 is 11 residues. CDR1 DFQATT and CDR2 SNEGSKA come from the germline V gene (reference sequence). V lost 6 bases, J lost 6 bases, and 9 bases lay in between. The DNA for the CDR3 is TGCAGTGCGACTCCCGCAAACACCATATATTTT. Its translation: CSATPANTIYF.

CDR3 residues: CASSGQGGTYGYTF. The CDR3 DNA is TGTGCCAGCAGTGGACAGGGTGGCACCTATGGCTACACCTTC. This chain uses TRBV6-5 with TRBJ1-2; TRBD1 aligns across 8 bases. J lost 4 bases, V lost 5 bases, and 6 bases had no gene match. Germline V CDR1 and CDR2: MNHEY, SVGAGI. This CDR3 spans 14 amino acids.

This clone was found once. The rearrangement uses TRBV6-1 and TRBJ2-2, with a tentative D call TRBD2 (6 bases). CDR3 length: 14 residues. CDR1 and CDR2 (germline): MNHNS, SASEGT. Trimming took off 7 bases at V and 6 bases at J, with 15 bases between the two ends. The CDR3 loop is CASTGLPLAGELFF. The CDR3 nucleotides read TGTGCCAGCACGGGACTGCCACTGGCCGGGGAGCTGTTTTTT.

The rearrangement links TRBV7-6 to TRBJ2-5; 16 bases line up with TRBD2. The end of the DNA aligns better with TRBJ2-7, so the J call may be wrong. Germline CDR1 reads SGHVS; CDR2 reads FNYEAQ. This CDR3 is built from 16 residues. The CDR3 loop is CASSLGLAGGAHEQYF. For the CDR3, the DNA is TGTGCCAGCAGCTTGGGACTAGCGGGAGGGGCCCACGAGCAGTACTTC.

The genes are TRBV27 and TRBJ2-5, with 9 bases that match TRBD1. This CDR3 is 15 amino acids long. Germline values: CDR1 MNHEY, CDR2 SMNVEV (reference sequence). V trimming: 5 bases; J trimming: 4 bases; junction bases outside the gene matches: 8. DNA of the CDR3: TGTGCCAGCAGTCACCTCCGGGACAGGGTAGAGACCCAGTACTTC. Its translation is CASSHLRDRVETQYF.

This clone was counted a few times. The chain uses TRBV15 and TRBJ2-1, with 14 bases aligning to TRBD2. The CDR3 contains 16 residues. CDR1 LNHNV and CDR2 YYDKDF come from the germline V gene (reference sequence). Trimming took 2 bases from V and 9 from J; bases not matched to a gene: 6. The CDR3 sequence: CATSRSAGLAGVEQFF. The CDR3 DNA reads TGTGCCACCAGCAGATCCGCGGGACTAGCGGGGGTTGAGCAGTTCTTC.

The rearrangement links TRBV11-2 to TRBJ1-1, with D hard to call. Germline V gives CDR1 SGHAT, CDR2 FQNNGV. Trimming took 1 base from V and 7 from J, leaving 10 bases between them. The CDR3 has 13 residues. The CDR3, as DNA: TGTGCCAGCAGCTTAGGGGCAGGTTGTGAAGCTTTCTTT. It translates to CASSLGAGCEAFF.

This chain joins TRBV19 and TRBJ2-7; 10 nucleotides line up with TRBD2. V was pared by 1 base and J by 6 bases, with 15 bases of the junction left unmatched. The CDR3 has 18 residues. In germline, CDR1 is LNHDA, CDR2 SQIVND (reference sequence). CDR3 in DNA: TGTGCCAGTAGTATAGGAAGCGGAGGGGTCCTAGCGGGAGCCGAGCAGTACTTC. It encodes CASSIGSGGVLAGAEQYF.

This clone has just a few counts. Compared with germline, one end of the junction differs, possibly owing to a read error. The chain recombines TRBV4-1 with TRBJ1-1, with no clear D. Germline CDR1 and CDR2: MGHRA and YSYEKL. This CDR3 spans 11 amino acids. CDR3 residues: CASSQDLRVIF. CDR3 nucleotide sequence: TGCGCCAGCAGCCAAGATCTTCGGGTGATCTTT.

The chain uses TRBV6-5 and TRBJ2-2; 8 bases match TRBD1. The V gene's germline CDR1 is MNHEY and CDR2 SVGAGI. The CDR3 is made up of 15 amino acids. The J segment lost 7 bases and the V segment lost 2 bases, leaving 6 bases of the junction unmatched. The CDR3 reads CASSYETGGNGELFF. Here the CDR3 DNA reads TGTGCCAGCAGTTACGAAACAGGGGGTAACGGGGAGCTGTTTTTT.

In DNA, the CDR3 is TGTGCCAGCAATGGAGGGTCGGTCAATCAGCCCCAGCATTTT. Translating it yields CASNGGSVNQPQHF. The chain uses TRBV2 and TRBJ1-5; D is undetermined. In germline, CDR1 is SNHLY, CDR2 FYNNEI. Trimming removed 7 bases from V and 3 bases from J, with 13 bases in between. The CDR3 covers 14 residues.

The rearrangement links TRBV30 to TRBJ1-2, with a possible D match to TRBD1 (5 bases). The germline gives CDR1 GTSNPN, CDR2 SVGIG (reference sequence). The CDR3 length is 13 residues. V was trimmed by 2 bases and J by 6 bases, leaving 13 bases between them. The CDR3 region is CAWSLGRGDGYTF. As DNA, the CDR3 is TGTGCCTGGAGTCTCGGGAGAGGGGATGGCTACACCTTC.

The DNA of the CDR3 is TGTGCCAGCAGGACGGACAGGGCCGGTACCGGGGAGCTGTTTTTT. Its protein is CASRTDRAGTGELFF. The chain carries TRBV2 and TRBJ2-2; TRBD1 aligns across 8 bases. Trimming cost V 6 bases and J 5 bases; bases outside gene matches: 8. The CDR3 is 15 residues long. Per germline, CDR1 SNHLY and CDR2 FYNNEI.

The chain couples TRBV7-3 to TRBJ2-2, with TRBD2 matching over 11 bases. CDR1 and CDR2 from the germline V gene are SGHTA and FQGTGA. With V trimmed by 5 bases and J by 5 bases, 7 bases remained unmatched. The CDR3 contains 16 residues. CDR3: CASSLAGGSGTGELFF. Here the CDR3 DNA reads TGTGCCAGCAGCCTAGCGGGAGGCTCAGGGACCGGGGAGCTGTTTTTT.

The chain couples TRBV30 to TRBJ1-5; TRBD1 matches at 8 bases. CDR1 and CDR2 from the germline V gene are GTSNPN and SVGIG (reference sequence). J lost 4 bases, V lost 2 bases, and 4 bases had no gene match. CDR3 length: 14 residues. In nucleotides, the CDR3 is TGTGCCTGGAGTCGGACAGGGAGTAATCAGCCCCAGCATTTT. As protein: CAWSRTGSNQPQHF.

V and J are TRBV28 and TRBJ1-4; D perhaps matches TRBD1 (5 bases). The CDR3 runs 13 residues. The ends were cut back, 8 bases at V and 5 bases at J, with 12 bases in the middle. Germline lookup yields CDR1 MDHEN and CDR2 SYDVKM. CDR3 coding DNA: TGTGCCAGCGGGGCCGAACCAAATGAAAAACTGTTTTTT. Translated, it gives CASGAEPNEKLFF.

This chain connects TRBV4-1 to TRBJ1-4; a possible D gene is TRBD1 (5 bases). CDR3 length: 16 amino acids. Trimming cost V 4 bases and J 0 bases, with 12 bases left between them. Per germline, CDR1 MGHRA and CDR2 YSYEKL. The chain's CDR3 is CASSRGHSATNEKLFF. CDR3 in DNA: TGCGCCAGCAGCCGTGGACACTCTGCAACTAATGAAAAACTGTTTTTT.

The chain carries TRBV19 and TRBJ2-7, with 13 bases identical to TRBD2. This CDR3 has 14 residues. The V and J ends lost 3 bases and 6 bases, in that order; junction bases with no gene match: 2. Per germline, CDR1 LNHDA and CDR2 SQIVND (reference sequence). The CDR3, as DNA: TGTGCCAGTAGTATGGGACTAGCGGGATTCGAGCAGTACTTC. Residues: CASSMGLAGFEQYF.